What follows are 30 T cell receptor beta chains derived from one specimen sequenced in a study of T-cell reconstitution after alpha-beta-depleted transplantation in children. This sample's TCRbeta library carried unique molecular identifier barcodes. A single record per CDR3 protein comes from TCRdb applying MiXCR to the PCR reads. The sample has about 1,000,000 distinct CDR3 sequences, roughly 31% seen once; the top ten hold over 25%. This specimen was PBMCs, mostly from graft donor cells, taken 360 days after TCRalphabeta/CD19-depleted stem cell transplant. These receptors were obtained from a boy under three years old who had a stem cell transplant for SCID, so the T cells may come from the graft donor.

This clonotype has ten or more counts. For the CDR3, the DNA is TGCAGTGCTAGACCTTTTCAGGGAAACACTGAAGCTTTCTTT. Translation gives CSARPFQGNTEAFF. The chain combines TRBV20-1 with TRBJ1-1; D perhaps matches TRBD1 (5 bases). This CDR3 comprises 14 residues. Germline CDR1 DFQATT, CDR2 SNEGSKA (reference sequence). Trimming stripped 2 bases from V and 2 bases from J, with 12 bases between.

This clonotype has a handful of counts. This chain joins TRBV6-1 and TRBJ2-3; TRBD2 agrees at 10 bases. The V segment lost 6 bases and the J segment 6 bases; nucleotides outside the gene matches: 12. There are 16 residues in the CDR3. In germline, CDR1 is MNHNS, CDR2 SASEGT. The CDR3 DNA follows: TGTGCCAGCAGGCTAGGTCTAGCGGGGGATGCGGATACGCAGTATTTT. Translation gives CASRLGLAGDADTQYF.

The V gene is TRBV4-1, the J gene TRBJ2-6; TRBD1 matches 7 bases. The V gene end was trimmed by 1 base and the J gene end by 3 bases; junction bases not matched to a gene: 6. The CDR3 sequence is 17 residues long. Germline V gives CDR1 MGHRA, CDR2 YSYEKL. Here the CDR3 DNA reads TGCGCCAGCAGCCAAGGGCAGGGGGACAGTGGGGCCAACGTCCTGACTTTC. It is translated as CASSQGQGDSGANVLTF.

The CDR3 protein is CASSSSGGLVSPMDTQYF. CDR3 sequence (DNA): TGTGCCAGCAGCTCCTCAGGCGGGCTAGTTTCCCCCATGGATACGCAGTATTTT. V is TRBV13 and J is TRBJ2-3, with TRBD2 as a possible D gene (5 bases). This CDR3 comprises 18 residues. CDR1 and CDR2 (germline): PRHDT, FYEKMQ (reference sequence). V was cut by 4 bases and J by 6 bases, with 26 bases left in between. The complete variable domain, with remaining parts taken from reference TRBV13 and TRBJ2-3, reads AAGVIQSPRHLIKEKRETATLKCYPIPRHDTVYWYQQGPGQDPQFLISFYEKMQSDKGSIPDRFSAQQFSDYHSELNMSSLELGDSALYFCASSSSGGLVSPMDTQYFGPGTRLTVL.

This clonotype was detected a few times. The chain carries TRBV7-2 and TRBJ2-7, with D possibly TRBD2 on 5 matching bases. Trimming shortened V by 0 bases and J by 6 bases, and 12 bases separated the two germline ends. This CDR3 spans 14 amino acids. Per the germline V gene, CDR1 is SGHTA and CDR2 is FQGNSA. CDR3 sequence: CASSLARADLEQYF. The CDR3 nucleotides read TGTGCCAGCAGCTTAGCGAGGGCGGACCTCGAGCAGTACTTC. The full variable domain, with the rest looked up from reference TRBV7-2 and TRBJ2-7, is GAGVSQSPSNKVTEKGKDVELRCDPISGHTALYWYRQSLGQGLEFLIYFQGNSAPDKSGLPSDRFSAERTGGSVSTLTIQRTQQEDSAVYLCASSLARADLEQYFGPGTRLTVT.

This clonotype occurred many times. This CDR3 reads CASSQGIREWGTLHGYTF. CDR3 sequence (DNA): TGCGCCAGCAGCCAAGGAATAAGGGAATGGGGCACCCTTCATGGCTACACCTTC. The chain couples TRBV4-3 to TRBJ1-2, with D possibly matching TRBD1 (5 bases). The V gene lost 1 base and the J gene lost 6 bases, with 24 bases spanning the gap. Germline V gene data show CDR1 as LGHNA and CDR2 as YSLEER. The CDR3 extends over 18 amino acids.

The rearrangement links TRBV24-1 to TRBJ2-7, with 10 bases fitting TRBD1. This CDR3 has 14 residues. The J segment lost 2 bases and the V segment lost 10 bases, leaving 7 bases of the junction unmatched. Germline V gives CDR1 KGHDR, CDR2 SFDVKD. Written as DNA, the CDR3 is TGTGCCACGCAGGCGGGACAGGGGCCCTACGAGCAGTACTTC. Protein: CATQAGQGPYEQYF.

The V call is TRBV20-1, the J call TRBJ1-2, with D uncertain. Germline V CDR1 and CDR2: DFQATT, SNEGSKA (reference sequence). V shed 2 bases and J shed 8 bases, with 12 bases lying between them. This CDR3 is 12 amino acids long. CDR3 in amino acids: CSARRSWRGYTF. CDR3 DNA sequence: TGCAGTGCTAGAAGATCCTGGAGGGGCTACACCTTC.

The chain employs TRBV18 and TRBJ2-7; perhaps TRBD1 as D (6 bases). Germline CDR1 and CDR2: KGHSH and LQKENI. With 3 bases removed from V and 1 base from J, the gap between germline ends came to 10 bases. This CDR3 spans 14 amino acids. The CDR3 region is CASSPAGTSYEQYF. The CDR3, as DNA: TGTGCCAGCTCACCTGCCGGGACATCCTACGAGCAGTACTTC.

The V and J genes are TRBV18 and TRBJ2-7; weak D call: TRBD1 (6 bases). Trimming left V 5 bases short and J 3 bases short, with 20 bases between. This CDR3 has 16 residues. The germline gives CDR1 KGHSH, CDR2 LQKENI. In nucleotides, the CDR3 is TGTGCCAGCTCAAAACAGGGAAGTAGGGGGATCTACGAGCAGTACTTC. This codes for CASSKQGSRGIYEQYF. Full variable domain (rest looked up from reference TRBV18 and TRBJ2-7): NAGVMQNPRHLVRRRGQEARLRCSPMKGHSHVYWYRQLPEEGLKFMVYLQKENIIDESGMPKERFSAEFPKEGPSILRIQQVVRGDSAAYFCASSKQGSRGIYEQYFGPGTRLTVT.

The chain joins TRBV28 to TRBJ2-1, with D perhaps matching TRBD1 (5 bases). Trimming took off 6 bases at V and 6 bases at J, with 9 bases between the two ends. Germline values: CDR1 MDHEN, CDR2 SYDVKM. This CDR3 contains 12 residues. The CDR3 DNA is TGTGCCAGCAGAAGCAGGGTCAATGAGCAGTTCTTC. As protein: CASRSRVNEQFF.

CDR3 sequence reads: CASSQGPADYEQYF. The DNA of the CDR3 is TGTGCCAGCAGCCAAGGACCAGCGGACTACGAGCAGTACTTC. The chain has TRBV4-2 and TRBJ2-7, with a weak D call TRBD2 (5 bases). V gave up 1 base and J gave up 3 bases, with 10 bases separating them. CDR1 is LGHNA, CDR2 YNFKEQ, per germline. CDR3 length: 14 residues.

This clonotype was seen more than once but under ten times. The chain links TRBV29-1 to TRBJ2-7; D is perhaps TRBD1 (5 bases). The length of the CDR3 is 13 residues. Germline CDR1 SQVTM, CDR2 ANQGSEA. Trimming took off 4 bases at V and 10 bases at J, with 20 bases between the two ends. Here the CDR3 DNA reads TGCAGCGTTGTAACCCAGGGATCACGGCTCCAGTACTTC. Translating it yields CSVVTQGSRLQYF.

The V gene is TRBV6-6, the J gene TRBJ2-1; tentative D call: TRBD2 (7 bases). Deletions cut 2 bases from V and 9 bases from J, with 11 bases between. The germline V gene encodes CDR1 MNHNY and CDR2 SVGAGI (reference sequence). The CDR3 has 13 residues. CDR3 DNA sequence: TGTGCCAGCAGTTACGCGAGGGGGGGTGAGCAGTTCTTC. Translated: CASSYARGGEQFF.

Only a few counts were recorded for this clonotype. The V call is TRBV29-1, the J call TRBJ1-1; D gene unclear. The CDR3 runs to 9 residues. In germline, CDR1 is SQVTM, CDR2 ANQGSEA. The V end lost 2 bases, the J end lost 8 bases, and 3 bases lay between the germline ends. The CDR3: CSVEREAFF. CDR3 DNA: TGCAGCGTTGAACGGGAAGCTTTCTTT.

The chain uses TRBV5-1 and TRBJ2-7; D perhaps matches TRBD1 (6 bases). Germline V lookup: CDR1 SGHRS, CDR2 YFSETQ. Deletions cut 4 bases from V and 4 bases from J, with 18 bases between. CDR3 length: 15 residues. DNA for the CDR3: TGCGCCAGCAGCCCTTTGACAGGTAGGCGGTACGAGCAGTACTTC. The encoded protein is CASSPLTGRRYEQYF. Together with reference TRBV5-1 and TRBJ2-7, the CDR3 gives the full variable domain: KAGVTQTPRYLIKTRGQQVTLSCSPISGHRSVSWYQQTPGQGLQFLFEYFSETQRNKGNFPGRFSGRQFSNSRSEMNVSTLELGDSALYLCASSPLTGRRYEQYFGPGTRLTVT.

V gene TRBV5-1 combines with J gene TRBJ2-1, with 7 bases lining up with TRBD1. The V and J ends lost 4 bases and 12 bases, in that order; junction bases with no gene match: 7. CDR1 is SGHRS, CDR2 YFSETQ, per germline. This CDR3 spans 12 amino acids. The CDR3 DNA reads TGCGCCAGCAGCCCCGACAGGGCGTCGCAGTTCTTC. This codes for CASSPDRASQFF.

This clonotype came up a few times. J is TRBJ1-2 and V is TRBV4-1, with 8 bases aligning to TRBD1. The CDR3 is 18 amino acids. V lost 1 base and J lost 4; bases outside the gene matches: 14. Germline values: CDR1 MGHRA, CDR2 YSYEKL. In DNA form, the CDR3 reads TGCGCCAGCAGCCAAGCGGAGACAGGGGTCCACGTCGGCTATGGCTACACCTTC. Encoded protein: CASSQAETGVHVGYGYTF.

This clonotype was recorded a few times. The chain links TRBV20-1 to TRBJ2-3; D is uncertain. V lost 3 bases, J lost 6 bases, and 13 bases lay in between. Germline V CDR1 and CDR2: DFQATT, SNEGSKA (reference sequence). CDR3 length equals 13 residues. The CDR3 DNA reads as TGCAGTGCTAGTAGGGTACACCAGGATACGCAGTATTTT. Amino acids: CSASRVHQDTQYF.

Notes on this clonotype: A read error may account for a junction end that differs from germline. This chain joins TRBV18 and TRBJ2-5; 7 bases line up with TRBD2. The CDR3 totals 14 residues. Per germline, CDR1 KGHSH and CDR2 LQKENI. For the CDR3, the DNA is TGTGCCAGCTCGCCACTAGCGACCCGGGAGACCCAGTACTTC. Its protein product is CASSPLATRETQYF.

The rearrangement uses TRBV5-1 and TRBJ1-1, with a tentative D call TRBD1 (6 bases). Germline CDR1 and CDR2: SGHRS and YFSETQ. This CDR3 is built from 15 residues. The V end lost 5 bases, the J end lost 4 bases, and 18 bases lay between the germline ends. The CDR3 nucleotides are TGCGCCAGCAGGGTCACAGGGAAAGGGGGCACTGAAGCTTTCTTT. This encodes CASRVTGKGGTEAFF.

A note on this clonotype: One end of the junction fails to match germline, which may point to a read error. The chain employs TRBV20-1 and TRBJ2-5, with 12 bases that match TRBD2. Germline CDR1 reads DFQATT; CDR2 reads SNEGSKA (reference sequence). The CDR3 length is 17 residues. In DNA form, the CDR3 reads TGCTGTGCTAGCCCGCAACTAGCGGGGGGTCCTTTGCAGACCCAGTACTTC. It yields the protein CCASPQLAGGPLQTQYF.

The CDR3 sequence: CAISGGDRHGINYGYTF. In DNA form, the CDR3 reads TGTGCCATCAGTGGGGGGGACCGACACGGGATTAACTATGGCTACACCTTC. The V gene is TRBV10-3, the J gene TRBJ1-2, with TRBD1 as a possible D gene (5 bases). Trimming took off 4 bases at V and 1 base at J, with 19 bases between the two ends. Germline assignment: CDR1 ENHRY and CDR2 SYGVKD. This CDR3 spans 17 amino acids.

The chain links TRBV12-3 or TRBV12-4 to TRBJ1-1; D gene ambiguous. This CDR3 has 11 amino acids. V was trimmed by 3 bases and J by 10 bases, leaving 9 bases between them. CDR3: CASSLGIGAFF. The DNA of the CDR3 is TGTGCCAGCAGTTTGGGGATTGGAGCTTTCTTT.

The chain employs TRBV9 and TRBJ1-2; the D gene is possibly TRBD1 (6 bases). The germline gives CDR1 SGDLS, CDR2 YYNGEE. Trimming shortened V by 0 bases and J by 8 bases, and 20 bases separated the two germline ends. The CDR3 consists of 16 residues. The CDR3 here is CASSVDLGHRDLGYTF. The CDR3 DNA is TGTGCCAGCAGCGTAGACCTGGGACACCGGGACTTGGGCTACACCTTC.

This clonotype was counted between two and nine times. This rearrangement joins TRBV21-1 to TRBJ2-7; the DNA was not compared with TRBD1, the D call given in the table. TRBV21-1 is a known pseudogene. The CDR3 contains 14 residues. CDR3 nucleotides: TGTGCCAGCCCCCCCGGGACAGGCCTCTACGAGCAGTACTTC. It encodes CASPPGTGLYEQYF.

The chain links TRBV7-9 to TRBJ2-1, with D hard to call. Trimming took 5 bases from V and 7 from J, leaving 15 bases between them. The CDR3 is made up of 14 amino acids. Per germline, CDR1 SEHNR and CDR2 FQNEAQ (reference sequence). The chain's CDR3 is CASSQRRGQNEQFF. The CDR3 DNA is TGTGCCAGCAGCCAAAGGCGCGGTCAGAATGAGCAGTTCTTC.

This clonotype was counted between two and nine times. Germline is not matched at one junction end, which may reflect a read error. The chain joins TRBV10-3 to TRBJ2-7, with D possibly TRBD1 on 7 matching bases. CDR3 length: 13 residues. CDR1 is ENHRY, CDR2 SYGVKD, per germline. CDR3 in amino acids: CAISELGGRGVEF. CDR3 coding DNA: TGTGCCATCAGTGAGTTAGGCGGCAGGGGGGTCGAGTTC.

For the CDR3, the DNA is TGTGCCAGCAGCCCGAGACTAGGATACAATGAGCAGTTCTTC. It codes for CASSPRLGYNEQFF. This chain connects TRBV7-2 to TRBJ2-1, with a tentative D call TRBD2 (6 bases). V lost 5 bases and J 4 bases, leaving 12 bases between the germline ends. CDR3 length: 14 residues. Germline V gives CDR1 SGHTA, CDR2 FQGNSA.

V gene TRBV12-3 or TRBV12-4 combines with J gene TRBJ1-2, with D unclear. V lost 3 bases, J lost 6 bases, and 11 bases lay in between. The CDR3 length is 13 residues. CDR3 sequence (DNA): TGTGCCAGCAGTTTTTTCCGGCGACATGGCTACACCTTC. Translating gives CASSFFRRHGYTF.